The rows below give T cell receptor beta chains drawn from one sample of a study of blood T cell repertoires in COVID-19. Some clones are missing from TCRdb's copy, which holds only in-frame ones; the method was immunoSEQ multiplex PCR. The data contain about 130,000 clones, about 80% of them singletons. Sequenced material: peripheral blood. The receptor set was obtained from a woman aged 60-70 years with acute or convalescent COVID-19. Both conserved end residues are part of each CDR3. A D gene is named only where the DNA matches it firmly. Size tells how often a clone was seen (once, few, many) or the class of an expanded clone, and some rows leave it out.

CDR3aa,CDR3nt,abundance,j_gene,d_gene,v_gene
CATGSGGTDTQYF,TGTGCCACCGGGAGCGGGGGCACAGATACGCAGTATTTT,.,TRBJ2-3,TRBD2,TRBV24-1
CASSLDTGYEQFF,TGTGCCAGCAGCTTAGATACTGGTTATGAGCAGTTCTTC,few,TRBJ2-1,.,TRBV11-3
CASSPQGGSDQPQHF,TGTGCCAGCTCACCACAAGGAGGGAGTGACCAGCCCCAGCATTTT,.,TRBJ1-5,.,TRBV18
CASSPTAGAEGGYTF,TGTGCCAGCAGCCCCACTGCAGGGGCTGAAGGGGGCTACACCTTC,.,TRBJ1-2,.,TRBV7-9
CASGFGRKTEAFF,TGTGCTAGTGGTTTTGGCAGAAAAACTGAAGCTTTCTTT,.,TRBJ1-1,.,TRBV12-5
CASSQGERDNFNYTF,TGTGCCAGCAGCCAAGGCGAAAGGGACAACTTTAACTACACCTTC,.,TRBJ1-2,.,TRBV4-2
CASSLLRDTIYF,TGTGCCAGCAGTTTATTGAGGGACACCATATATTTT,.,TRBJ1-3,.,TRBV12-3/TRBV12-4
CSVVNRGSYNEQFF,TGCAGCGTTGTAAACAGGGGTTCCTACAATGAGCAGTTCTTC,.,TRBJ2-1,TRBD1,TRBV29-1
CASSEGGWGGGYTF,TGTGCCAGCAGTGAAGGCGGATGGGGGGGTGGCTACACCTTC,.,TRBJ1-2,.,TRBV6-1
CASSQWSGNSPLHF,TGTGCCAGCAGCCAATGGTCGGGAAATTCACCCCTCCACTTT,.,TRBJ1-6,.,TRBV14
CATSDRQETQYF,TGTGCCACATCTGACAGACAAGAGACCCAGTACTTC,.,TRBJ2-5,.,TRBV10-3
CAWTAGGADTQYF,TGTGCCTGGACGGCAGGGGGAGCAGATACGCAGTATTTT,.,TRBJ2-3,TRBD1,TRBV30
CASTVGANYGYTF,TGTGCCAGTACAGTAGGGGCTAACTATGGCTACACCTTC,.,TRBJ1-2,.,TRBV19
CASSQVGVGEQFF,TGCGCCAGCAGCCAAGTCGGGGTGGGTGAGCAGTTCTTC,.,TRBJ2-1,.,TRBV4-1
CASSKPGESYNSPLHF,TGTGCCAGCAGCAAACCCGGGGAGTCCTATAATTCACCCCTCCACTTT,.,TRBJ1-6,.,TRBV21-1
CSVEDATGPYGYTF,TGCAGCGTTGAAGACGCGACAGGTCCCTATGGCTACACCTTC,.,TRBJ1-2,.,TRBV29-1
CASTGIQGWNTEAFF,TGTGCCAGCACCGGCATACAGGGGTGGAACACTGAAGCTTTCTTT,.,TRBJ1-1,TRBD1,TRBV7-9
CASTPREGTEAFF,TGTGCCAGCACCCCTAGGGAGGGAACTGAAGCTTTCTTT,few,TRBJ1-1,.,TRBV18
CASTTTVGNTIYF,TGTGCCAGCACTACGACTGTTGGAAACACCATATATTTT,.,TRBJ1-3,.,TRBV2
CASSSQYSSYNSPLHF,TGTGCCAGCAGTTCTCAATACAGCTCCTATAATTCACCCCTCCACTTT,.,TRBJ1-6,.,TRBV27
CASTPWDRINTEAFF,TGTGCCAGCACCCCCTGGGACAGAATAAACACTGAAGCTTTCTTT,.,TRBJ1-1,TRBD1,TRBV6-5
CASSIAGGGPYEQYF,TGTGCCAGTAGTATAGCTGGCGGGGGTCCCTACGAGCAGTACTTC,.,TRBJ2-7,TRBD2,TRBV19
CASSLLAGGPHEQYF,TGTGCCAGCAGCTTACTAGCGGGGGGGCCCCACGAGCAGTACTTC,.,TRBJ2-7,TRBD2,TRBV7-8
CATKPNRGVYGYTF,TGTGCCACCAAACCCAACAGGGGCGTCTATGGCTACACCTTC,.,TRBJ1-2,TRBD1,TRBV6-5